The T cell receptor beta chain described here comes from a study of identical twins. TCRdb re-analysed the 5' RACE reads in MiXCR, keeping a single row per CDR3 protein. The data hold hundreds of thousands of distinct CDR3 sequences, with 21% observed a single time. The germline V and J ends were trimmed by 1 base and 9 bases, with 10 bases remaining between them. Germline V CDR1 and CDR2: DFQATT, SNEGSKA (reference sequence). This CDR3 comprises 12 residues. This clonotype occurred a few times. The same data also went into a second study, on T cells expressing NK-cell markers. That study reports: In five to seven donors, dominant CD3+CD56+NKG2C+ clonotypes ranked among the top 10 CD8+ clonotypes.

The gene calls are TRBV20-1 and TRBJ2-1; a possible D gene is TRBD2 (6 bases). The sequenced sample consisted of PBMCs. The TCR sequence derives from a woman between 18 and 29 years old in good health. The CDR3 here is CSARVAGLEQFF. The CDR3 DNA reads TGCAGTGCTAGAGTCGCGGGACTTGAGCAGTTCTTC.